This T cell receptor (beta chain) emerged from a study of identical twins. Per the germline V gene, CDR1 is SQVTM and CDR2 is ANQGSEA. This CDR3 comprises 15 residues. The V and J ends lost 6 bases and 1 base respectively, with 16 bases between them. This clonotype appeared many times. TCRdb fed the 5' RACE reads into MiXCR, producing one record per CDR3 protein. The sample gives roughly 350,000 distinct CDR3 sequences, approximately 9.1% of which show up once; about 8.1% is in the top ten. The source is a woman aged 45-60 years in good health. The rearrangement joins TRBV29-1 to TRBJ2-1; the D gene is possibly TRBD2 (6 bases). The sample consisted of naive T cells sorted from blood. CDR3 in DNA: TGCAGCGTCGCCTTTGCGGGGTGGTCCTACAATGAGCAGTTCTTC. This encodes CSVAFAGWSYNEQFF.